The clone carrying this TCR beta chain has just a few counts. The CDR3 contains 13 residues. Per germline, CDR1 SGHDN and CDR2 FVKESK. Trimming pared 4 bases from V and 1 base from J, leaving 7 bases between. This sample was included in a study of cytomegalovirus exposure and HLA in healthy donors. About the research overall: There were approximately 400 genotyped donors. Of these, 75% to 90% fell in the genetic ancestry cluster associated with self-reported Caucasian donors.

This PCR relied on a set of 60 Vbeta primers and 13 Jbeta primers. The table came from immunoSEQ multiplex PCR; TCRdb's copy has only in-frame clones and leaves some out. The sample carries around 180,000 clones, roughly 80% recorded once. The TCR was taken from a male donor in good health and CMV-seronegative. The rearrangement joins TRBV14 to TRBJ1-1; D is uncertain. Sequenced: PBMCs. CDR3 coding DNA: TGTGCCAGCAGCCTGAGGAAGAACACTGAAGCTTTCTTT. Amino acids: CASSLRKNTEAFF.